Listed below are T cell receptor beta chains from one sample, sequenced in a study of cytomegalovirus exposure and HLA in healthy donors. Libraries were prepared by immunoSEQ multiplex PCR; TCRdb keeps only in-frame clonotypes and omits some of them. Among about 170,000 clones listed, around 80% were seen once. Sample: PBMCs. The receptors were gathered from a male donor in good health and CMV-seronegative. The CDR3 runs from the conserved cysteine through the conserved F or W. Each record gives: V gene, clone size, CDR3 protein. Not every row has a clone size; where given, it reads once, few, many or a size class.

v_gene: TRBV2
abundance: .
CDR3aa: CASSLPGSAVAFF

v_gene: TRBV19
abundance: .
CDR3aa: CASTESVKAGELFF

v_gene: TRBV18
abundance: .
CDR3aa: CASSPRGGRPTDTQYF

v_gene: TRBV18
abundance: few
CDR3aa: CASSPTTGLFADTQYF

v_gene: TRBV6-6
abundance: .
CDR3aa: CASSYSDSLRLYEQYF

v_gene: TRBV5-1
abundance: few
CDR3aa: CASSLEDRDTDTQYF

v_gene: TRBV5-8
abundance: .
CDR3aa: CASSLGRGHIPEAFF

v_gene: TRBV7-9
abundance: few
CDR3aa: CASSPRLAETIQYF

v_gene: TRBV27
abundance: .
CDR3aa: CASRTLYPLMNTEAFF

v_gene: TRBV11-2
abundance: .
CDR3aa: CASSSSGVQETQYF

v_gene: TRBV19
abundance: once
CDR3aa: CASSSFGFF

v_gene: TRBV5-4
abundance: few
CDR3aa: CASSLGDSSYEQYF

v_gene: TRBV12-5
abundance: .
CDR3aa: CASGKPDGGNIQYF

v_gene: TRBV2
abundance: .
CDR3aa: CASSDAGIGAGQPQHF

v_gene: TRBV7-2
abundance: few
CDR3aa: CASGTATYEQYF

v_gene: TRBV7-9
abundance: .
CDR3aa: CASSPTGGRNEQFF

v_gene: TRBV7-9
abundance: .
CDR3aa: CASSPDSGFLVEHF

v_gene: TRBV5-4
abundance: once
CDR3aa: CASSPGGHGVDEQFF

v_gene: TRBV7-2
abundance: .
CDR3aa: CASSLAGTNLEQFF

v_gene: TRBV30
abundance: .
CDR3aa: CAWKGAGGRETQYF

v_gene: TRBV13
abundance: .
CDR3aa: CASSRPRAGGTDTQYF

v_gene: TRBV7-2
abundance: .
CDR3aa: CASSLETTGTYEQYF

v_gene: TRBV19
abundance: .
CDR3aa: CASSTQGFGQPQHF

v_gene: TRBV18
abundance: .
CDR3aa: CASSPRQGRTDTQYF

v_gene: TRBV2
abundance: .
CDR3aa: CASLGQRAEKLFF

v_gene: TRBV4-3
abundance: .
CDR3aa: CASSQVVRTANYGYTF

v_gene: TRBV5-1
abundance: .
CDR3aa: CATRRGSTDTQYF

v_gene: TRBV13
abundance: once
CDR3aa: CASNSRSGANEKLFF

v_gene: TRBV27
abundance: .
CDR3aa: CASSTQRVTKETQYF